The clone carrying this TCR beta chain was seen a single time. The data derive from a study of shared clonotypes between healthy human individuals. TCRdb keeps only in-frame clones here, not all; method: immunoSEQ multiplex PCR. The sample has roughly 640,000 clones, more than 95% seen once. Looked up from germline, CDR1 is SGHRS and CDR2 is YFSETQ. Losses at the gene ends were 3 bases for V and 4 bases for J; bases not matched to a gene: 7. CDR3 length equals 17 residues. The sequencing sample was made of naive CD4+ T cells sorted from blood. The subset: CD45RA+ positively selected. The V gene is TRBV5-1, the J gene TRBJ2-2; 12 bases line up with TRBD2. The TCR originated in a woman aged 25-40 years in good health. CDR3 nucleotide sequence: TGCGCCAGCAGCTCCCGGACTAGCGGGACGGGCACCGGGGAGCTGTTTTTT. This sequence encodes CASSSRTSGTGTGELFF.